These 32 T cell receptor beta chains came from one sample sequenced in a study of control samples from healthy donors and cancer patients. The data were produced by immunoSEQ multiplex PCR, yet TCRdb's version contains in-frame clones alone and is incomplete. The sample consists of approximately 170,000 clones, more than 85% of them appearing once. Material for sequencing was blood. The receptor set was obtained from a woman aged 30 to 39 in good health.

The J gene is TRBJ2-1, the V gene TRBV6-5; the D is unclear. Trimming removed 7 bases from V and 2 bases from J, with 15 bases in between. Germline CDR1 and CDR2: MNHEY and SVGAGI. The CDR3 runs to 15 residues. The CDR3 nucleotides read TGTGCCAGCACACCAGGTCGACGAACCTACAATGAGCAGTTCTTC. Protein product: CASTPGRRTYNEQFF.

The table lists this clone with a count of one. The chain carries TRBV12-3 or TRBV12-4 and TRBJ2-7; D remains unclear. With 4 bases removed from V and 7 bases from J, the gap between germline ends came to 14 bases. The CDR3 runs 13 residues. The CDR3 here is CASSSTRQGEQYF. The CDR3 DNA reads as TGTGCCAGCAGTTCCACCCGACAAGGGGAGCAGTACTTC.

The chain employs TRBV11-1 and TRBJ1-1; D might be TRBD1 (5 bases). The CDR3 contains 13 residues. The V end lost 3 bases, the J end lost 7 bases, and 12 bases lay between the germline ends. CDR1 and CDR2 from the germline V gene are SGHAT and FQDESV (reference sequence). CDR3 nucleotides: TGTGCCAGCAGCTTCTTTGGAGGGGATGAAGCTTTCTTT. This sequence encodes CASSFFGGDEAFF.

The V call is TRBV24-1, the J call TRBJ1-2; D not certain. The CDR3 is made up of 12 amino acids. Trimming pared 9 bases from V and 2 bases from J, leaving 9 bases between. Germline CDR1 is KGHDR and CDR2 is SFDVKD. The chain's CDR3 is CATSEGNYGYTF. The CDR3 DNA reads TGTGCCACCTCCGAGGGCAACTATGGCTACACCTTC.

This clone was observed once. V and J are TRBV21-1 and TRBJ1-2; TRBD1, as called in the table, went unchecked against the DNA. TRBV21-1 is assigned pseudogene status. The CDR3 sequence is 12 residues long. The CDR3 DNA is TGTGCCAGCAAGACAGGGGACTATGGCTACACCTTC. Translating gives CASKTGDYGYTF.

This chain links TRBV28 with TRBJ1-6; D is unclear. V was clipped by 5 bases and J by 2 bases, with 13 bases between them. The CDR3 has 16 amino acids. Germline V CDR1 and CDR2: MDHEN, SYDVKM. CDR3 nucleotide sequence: TGTGCCAGCAGTGGGAGGATATGGACCTATAATTCACCCCTCCACTTT. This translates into CASSGRIWTYNSPLHF.

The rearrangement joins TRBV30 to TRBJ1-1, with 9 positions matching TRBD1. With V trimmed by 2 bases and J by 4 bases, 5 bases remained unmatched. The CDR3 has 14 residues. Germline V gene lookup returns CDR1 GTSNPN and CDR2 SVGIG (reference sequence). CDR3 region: CAWSPTGGFTEAFF. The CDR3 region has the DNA TGTGCCTGGAGTCCAACAGGGGGCTTCACTGAAGCTTTCTTT.

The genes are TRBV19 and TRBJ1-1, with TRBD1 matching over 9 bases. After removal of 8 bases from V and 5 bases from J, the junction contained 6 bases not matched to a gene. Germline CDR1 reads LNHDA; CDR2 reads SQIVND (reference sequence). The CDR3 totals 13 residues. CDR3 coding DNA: TGTGCCAGTGGGAGACAGGGGGGAACTGAAGCTTTCTTT. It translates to CASGRQGGTEAFF.

The CDR3 bases are TGTGCCAGCAGTCCCTCCACCAGCGTGGGGGAGCTGTTTTTT. Its protein is CASSPSTSVGELFF. The chain recombines TRBV6-5 with TRBJ2-2; D unclear. This CDR3 region has 14 residues. V lost 5 bases and J 8 bases, leaving 15 bases between the germline ends. Germline-derived CDR1 and CDR2 are MNHEY and SVGAGI.

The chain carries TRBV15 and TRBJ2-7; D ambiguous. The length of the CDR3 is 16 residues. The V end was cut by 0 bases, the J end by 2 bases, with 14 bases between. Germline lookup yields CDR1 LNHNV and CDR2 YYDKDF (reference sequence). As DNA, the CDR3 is TGTGCCACCAGCAGAGAAGGGAAGGCAGGAGCCTACGAGCAGTACTTC. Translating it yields CATSREGKAGAYEQYF.

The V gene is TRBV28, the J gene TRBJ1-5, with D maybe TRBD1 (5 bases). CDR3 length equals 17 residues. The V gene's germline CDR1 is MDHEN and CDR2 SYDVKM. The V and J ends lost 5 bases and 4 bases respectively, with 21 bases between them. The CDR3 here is CASSLGTSGSVNQPQHF. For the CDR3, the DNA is TGTGCCAGCAGTCTCGGGACGTCCGGGAGCGTGAATCAGCCCCAGCATTTT. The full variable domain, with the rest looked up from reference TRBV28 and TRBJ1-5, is DVKVTQSSRYLVKRTGEKVFLECVQDMDHENMFWYRQDPGLGLRLIYFSYDVKMKEKGDIPEGYSVSREKKERFSLILESASTNQTSMYLCASSLGTSGSVNQPQHFGDGTRLSIL.

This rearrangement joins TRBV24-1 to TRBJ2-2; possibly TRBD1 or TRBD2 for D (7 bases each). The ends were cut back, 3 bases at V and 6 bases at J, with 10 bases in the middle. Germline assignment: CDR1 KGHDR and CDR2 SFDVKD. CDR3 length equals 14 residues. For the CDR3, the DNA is TGTGCCACCAGTGATCAGGGGGGGGCCGGGGAGCTGTTTTTT. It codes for CATSDQGGAGELFF.

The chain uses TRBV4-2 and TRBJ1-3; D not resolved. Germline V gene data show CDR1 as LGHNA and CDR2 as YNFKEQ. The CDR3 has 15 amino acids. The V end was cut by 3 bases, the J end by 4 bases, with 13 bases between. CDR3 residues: CASSQVGRPGNTIYF. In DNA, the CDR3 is TGTGCCAGCAGCCAGGTCGGCAGGCCCGGAAACACCATATATTTT.

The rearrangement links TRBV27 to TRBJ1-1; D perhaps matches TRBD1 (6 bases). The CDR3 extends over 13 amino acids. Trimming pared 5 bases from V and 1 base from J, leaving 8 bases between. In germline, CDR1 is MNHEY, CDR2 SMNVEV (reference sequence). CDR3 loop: CASSLTGNTEAFF. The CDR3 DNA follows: TGTGCCAGCAGTCTGACAGGGAACACTGAAGCTTTCTTT.

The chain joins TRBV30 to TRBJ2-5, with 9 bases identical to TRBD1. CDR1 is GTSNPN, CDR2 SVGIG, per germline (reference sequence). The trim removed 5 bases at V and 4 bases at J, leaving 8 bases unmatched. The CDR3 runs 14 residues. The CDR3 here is CAWGGQGGLETQYF. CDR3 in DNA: TGTGCCTGGGGGGGACAGGGCGGGTTAGAGACCCAGTACTTC.

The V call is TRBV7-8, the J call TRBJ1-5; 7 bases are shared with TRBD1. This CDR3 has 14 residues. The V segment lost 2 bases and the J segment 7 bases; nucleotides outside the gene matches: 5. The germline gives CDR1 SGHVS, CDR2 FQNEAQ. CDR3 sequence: CASSLLTGEQPQHF. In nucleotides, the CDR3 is TGTGCCAGCAGCTTATTAACAGGGGAGCAGCCCCAGCATTTT.

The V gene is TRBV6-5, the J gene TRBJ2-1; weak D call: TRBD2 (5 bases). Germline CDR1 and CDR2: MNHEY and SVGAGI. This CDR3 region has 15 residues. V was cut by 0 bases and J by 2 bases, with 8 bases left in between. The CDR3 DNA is TGTGCCAGCAGTTACTCGGAGGTGCCCTACAATGAGCAGTTCTTC. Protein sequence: CASSYSEVPYNEQFF.

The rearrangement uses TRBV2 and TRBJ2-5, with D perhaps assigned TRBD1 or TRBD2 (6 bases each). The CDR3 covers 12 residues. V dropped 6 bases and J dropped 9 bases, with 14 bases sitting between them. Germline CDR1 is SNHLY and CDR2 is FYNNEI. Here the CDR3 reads CASSALRGAQYF. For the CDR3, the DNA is TGTGCCAGCAGCGCGCTAAGGGGGGCCCAGTACTTC.

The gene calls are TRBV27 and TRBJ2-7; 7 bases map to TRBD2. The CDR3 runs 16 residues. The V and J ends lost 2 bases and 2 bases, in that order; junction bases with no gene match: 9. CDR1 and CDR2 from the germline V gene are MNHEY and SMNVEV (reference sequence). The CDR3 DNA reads TGTGCCAGCAGTTTAAATGGCGGGAGTCATACCTACGAGCAGTACTTC. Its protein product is CASSLNGGSHTYEQYF.

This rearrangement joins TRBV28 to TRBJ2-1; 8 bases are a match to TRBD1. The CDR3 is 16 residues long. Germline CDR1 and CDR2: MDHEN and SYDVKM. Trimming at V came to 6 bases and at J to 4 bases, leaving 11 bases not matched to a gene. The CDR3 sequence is CASSFIVRQGYNEQFF. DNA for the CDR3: TGTGCCAGCAGCTTTATTGTGAGACAGGGGTACAATGAGCAGTTCTTC.

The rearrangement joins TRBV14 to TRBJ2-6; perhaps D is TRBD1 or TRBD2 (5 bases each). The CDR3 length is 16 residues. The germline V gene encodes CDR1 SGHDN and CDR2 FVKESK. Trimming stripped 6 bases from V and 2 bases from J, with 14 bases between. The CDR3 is CASSLSRGAGANVLTF. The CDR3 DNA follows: TGTGCCAGCAGTCTTTCTCGGGGCGCTGGGGCCAACGTCCTGACTTTC. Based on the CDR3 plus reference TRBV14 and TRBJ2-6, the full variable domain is EAGVTQFPSHSVIEKGQTVTLRCDPISGHDNLYWYRRVMGKEIKFLLHFVKESKQDESGMPNNRFLAERTGGTYSTLKVQPAELEDSGVYFCASSLSRGAGANVLTFGAGSRLTVL.

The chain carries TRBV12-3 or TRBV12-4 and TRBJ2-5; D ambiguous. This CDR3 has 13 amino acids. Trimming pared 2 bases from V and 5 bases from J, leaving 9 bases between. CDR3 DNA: TGTGCCAGCAGTTTAAGGGTTCAGGAGACCCAGTACTTC. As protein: CASSLRVQETQYF.

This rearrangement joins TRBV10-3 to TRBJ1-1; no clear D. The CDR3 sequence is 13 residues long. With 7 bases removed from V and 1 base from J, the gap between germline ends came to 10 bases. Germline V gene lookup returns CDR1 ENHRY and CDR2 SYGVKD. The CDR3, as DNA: TGTGCCATCAATCAGGCCGCGAACACTGAAGCTTTCTTT. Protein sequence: CAINQAANTEAFF.

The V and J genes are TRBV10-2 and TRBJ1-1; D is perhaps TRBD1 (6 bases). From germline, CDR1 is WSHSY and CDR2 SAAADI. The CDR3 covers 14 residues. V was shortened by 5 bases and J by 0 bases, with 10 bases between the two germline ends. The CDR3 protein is CASSSTGLNTEAFF. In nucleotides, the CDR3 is TGCGCCAGCAGTTCCACAGGGTTGAACACTGAAGCTTTCTTT.

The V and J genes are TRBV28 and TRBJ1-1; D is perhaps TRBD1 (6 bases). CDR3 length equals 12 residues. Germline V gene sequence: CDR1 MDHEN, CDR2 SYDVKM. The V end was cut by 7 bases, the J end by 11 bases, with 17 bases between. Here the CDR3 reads CASKGGVSRAFF. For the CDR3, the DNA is TGTGCCAGCAAGGGGGGGGTAAGTAGGGCTTTCTTT.

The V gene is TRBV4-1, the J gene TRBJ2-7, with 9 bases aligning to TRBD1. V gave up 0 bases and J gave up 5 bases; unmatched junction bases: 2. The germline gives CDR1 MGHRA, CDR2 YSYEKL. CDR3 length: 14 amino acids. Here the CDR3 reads CASSQEGTGNEQYF. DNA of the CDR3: TGCGCCAGCAGCCAAGAAGGGACAGGGAACGAGCAGTACTTC.

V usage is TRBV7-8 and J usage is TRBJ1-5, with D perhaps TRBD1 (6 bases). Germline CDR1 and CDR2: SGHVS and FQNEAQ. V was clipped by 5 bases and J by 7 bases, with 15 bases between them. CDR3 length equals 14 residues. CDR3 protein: CASSQGTSRQPQHF. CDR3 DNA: TGTGCCAGCAGCCAGGGGACATCTCGACAGCCCCAGCATTTT.

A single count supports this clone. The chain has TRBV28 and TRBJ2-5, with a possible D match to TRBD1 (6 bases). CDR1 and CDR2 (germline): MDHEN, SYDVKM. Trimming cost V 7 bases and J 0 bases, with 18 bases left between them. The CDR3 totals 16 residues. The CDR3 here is CASTGVIEGDQETQYF. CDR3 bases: TGTGCCAGCACTGGGGTAATTGAGGGGGACCAAGAGACCCAGTACTTC.

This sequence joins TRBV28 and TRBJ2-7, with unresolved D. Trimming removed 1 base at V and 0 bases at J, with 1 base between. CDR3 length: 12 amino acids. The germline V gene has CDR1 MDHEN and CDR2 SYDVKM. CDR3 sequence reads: CASSLYSYEQYF. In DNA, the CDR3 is TGTGCCAGCAGTTTATACTCCTACGAGCAGTACTTC.

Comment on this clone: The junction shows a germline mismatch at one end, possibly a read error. The CDR3 DNA reads TGTGCCAGCAGCTTTCCCGGAGGGGGCGCTGGAAACACCACATATTTT. As protein: CASSFPGGGAGNTTYF. This chain links TRBV5-5 with TRBJ1-3; 7 bases are shared with TRBD1. The CDR3 contains 16 residues. Germline V gene data show CDR1 as SGHKS and CDR2 as YYEKEE (reference sequence). Together with reference TRBV5-5 and TRBJ1-3, the CDR3 gives the full variable domain: DAGVTQSPTHLIKTRGQQVTLRCSPISGHKSVSWYQQVLGQGPQFIFQYYEKEERGRGNFPDRFSARQFPNYSSELNVNALLLGDSALYLCASSFPGGGAGNTTYFGEGSWLTVV.

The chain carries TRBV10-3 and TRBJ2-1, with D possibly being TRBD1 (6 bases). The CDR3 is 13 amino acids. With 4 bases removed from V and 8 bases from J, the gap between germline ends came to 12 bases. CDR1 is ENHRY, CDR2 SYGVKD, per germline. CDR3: CAISGTEVDEQFF. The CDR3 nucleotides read TGTGCCATCAGTGGGACAGAGGTGGATGAGCAGTTCTTC.

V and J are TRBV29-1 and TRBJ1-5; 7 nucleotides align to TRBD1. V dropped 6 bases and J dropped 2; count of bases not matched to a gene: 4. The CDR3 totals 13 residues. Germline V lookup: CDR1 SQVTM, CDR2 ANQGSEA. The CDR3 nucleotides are TGCAGCGTGCAGGGGGGCGGCAATCAGCCCCAGCATTTT. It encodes CSVQGGGNQPQHF.